Each of the 2 T cell receptor beta chains below was sequenced from the same sample in a study of blood T cell repertoires in COVID-19. Some clones are missing from TCRdb's copy, which holds only in-frame ones; the method was immunoSEQ multiplex PCR. In the table there are more than 300,000 clones, 92% of which are singletons. The material sequenced was PBMCs or T cells enriched from blood (not recorded which). These receptors were collected from a woman aged 25 to 45 who had recovered from COVID-19.

The chain couples TRBV5-4 to TRBJ2-3; TRBD1 aligns across 7 bases. Trimming cost V 4 bases and J 3 bases; bases outside gene matches: 8. CDR3 length: 15 amino acids. The germline V gene encodes CDR1 SGHNT and CDR2 YYREEE (reference sequence). CDR3 DNA sequence: TGTGCCAGCAGCAACGAGGGGGCCCGGACAGATACGCAGTATTTT. Protein sequence: CASSNEGARTDTQYF.

This sequence joins TRBV11-1 and TRBJ1-1; D call uncertain. Germline V gene sequence: CDR1 SGHAT, CDR2 FQDESV (reference sequence). The CDR3 has 14 residues. V lost 2 bases and J 1 base, leaving 8 bases between the germline ends. The chain's CDR3 is CASSLNLRNTEAFF. CDR3 nucleotides: TGTGCCAGCAGCTTAAATCTACGGAACACTGAAGCTTTCTTT.